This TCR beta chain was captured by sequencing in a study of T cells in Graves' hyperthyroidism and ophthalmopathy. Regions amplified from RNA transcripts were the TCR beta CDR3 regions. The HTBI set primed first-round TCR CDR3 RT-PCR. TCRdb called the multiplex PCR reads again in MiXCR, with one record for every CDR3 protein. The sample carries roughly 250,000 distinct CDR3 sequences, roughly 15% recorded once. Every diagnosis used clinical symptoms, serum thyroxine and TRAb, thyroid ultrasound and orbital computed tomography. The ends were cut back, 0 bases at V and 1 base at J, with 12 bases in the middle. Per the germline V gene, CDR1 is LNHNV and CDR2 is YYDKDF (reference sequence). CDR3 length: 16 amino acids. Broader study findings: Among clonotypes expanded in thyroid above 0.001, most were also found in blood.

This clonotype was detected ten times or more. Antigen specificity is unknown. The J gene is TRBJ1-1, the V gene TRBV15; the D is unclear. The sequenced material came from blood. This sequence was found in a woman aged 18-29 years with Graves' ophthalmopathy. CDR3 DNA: TGTGCCACCAGCAGAGATCGGATCGGCTCGAACACTGAAGCTTTCTTT. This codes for CATSRDRIGSNTEAFF.